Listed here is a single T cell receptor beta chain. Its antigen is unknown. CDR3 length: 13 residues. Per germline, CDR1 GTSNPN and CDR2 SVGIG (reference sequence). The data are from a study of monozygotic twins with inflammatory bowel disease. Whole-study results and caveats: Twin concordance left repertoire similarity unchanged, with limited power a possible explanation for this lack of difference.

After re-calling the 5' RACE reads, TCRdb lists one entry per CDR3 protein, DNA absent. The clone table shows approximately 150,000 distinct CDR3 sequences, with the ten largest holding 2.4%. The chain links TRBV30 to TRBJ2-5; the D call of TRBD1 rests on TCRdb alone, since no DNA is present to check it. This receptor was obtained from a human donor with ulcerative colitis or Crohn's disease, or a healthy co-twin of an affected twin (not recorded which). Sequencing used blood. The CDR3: CASKGTGQETQYF.